The rows below give T cell receptor beta chains drawn from one sample of a study of cytomegalovirus exposure and HLA in healthy donors. The method was immunoSEQ multiplex PCR; TCRdb's version includes in-frame clones alone and lacks a portion of them. The table records about 190,000 clones, around nine tenths of them present only once. The sample was PBMCs. The source of these receptors is a woman aged 25 to 39 in good health and CMV-seronegative. Both conserved end residues are part of each CDR3. The D gene is left open where the match is weak. Some rows have no size entry. The others give once, few or many, or a class for an expanded clone.

J | D | V | size | CDR3 | DNA
TRBJ1-1 | . | TRBV5-1 | . | CASSLQGMNTEAFF | TGCGCCAGCAGCTTACAGGGCATGAACACTGAAGCTTTCTTT
TRBJ1-3 | . | TRBV4-1 | . | CASSRGFSGNTIYF | TGCGCCAGCAGTAGAGGGTTCTCTGGAAACACCATATATTTT
TRBJ1-1 | . | TRBV9 | . | CASSVRPNTEAFF | TGTGCCAGCAGCGTCAGGCCCAACACTGAAGCTTTCTTT
TRBJ2-7 | . | TRBV18 | . | CASSPPDRKLYEQYF | TGTGCCAGCTCACCACCTGACAGAAAACTCTACGAGCAGTACTTC
TRBJ2-1 | TRBD2 | TRBV5-1 | . | CASSQGLAGGSEQFF | TGCGCCAGCAGCCAGGGACTAGCGGGAGGGAGTGAGCAGTTCTTC
TRBJ2-2 | . | TRBV7-9 | . | CASSKLTGNTGELFF | TGTGCCAGCAGCAAGCTCACAGGGAACACCGGGGAGCTGTTTTTT
TRBJ2-7 | . | TRBV5-6 | . | CASSRTPGSYEQYF | TGTGCCAGCAGCCGAACCCCGGGCTCCTACGAGCAGTACTTC
TRBJ1-4 | . | TRBV2 | . | CASRFTGTNEKLFF | TGTGCCAGCAGATTTACGGGTACTAATGAAAAACTGTTTTTT
TRBJ2-2 | . | TRBV4-1 | . | CASSQDSKGRRTGELFF | TGCGCCAGCAGCCAAGATTCAAAGGGGCGACGGACCGGGGAGCTGTTTTTT
TRBJ2-7 | TRBD2 | TRBV7-9 | . | CASSLVVSGRPTYEQYF | TGTGCCAGCAGCTTAGTCGTTAGCGGGAGGCCAACCTACGAGCAGTACTTC
TRBJ1-1 | . | TRBV29-1 | . | CSSWGGGREGTEAFF | TGCAGCTCCTGGGGGGGAGGGAGGGAGGGCACTGAAGCTTTCTTT
TRBJ2-3 | TRBD2 | TRBV4-1 | . | CASSLSGRGTDTQYF | TGCGCCAGCAGCCTTAGCGGGAGAGGCACAGATACGCAGTATTTT
TRBJ1-3 | . | TRBV29-1 | . | CSVWGGELGNTIYF | TGCAGCGTCTGGGGGGGGGAATTAGGAAACACCATATATTTT
TRBJ2-7 | . | TRBV20-1 | . | CSASLTTEQYF | TGCAGTGCTAGTCTAACTACGGAGCAGTACTTC
TRBJ2-7 | TRBD2 | TRBV4-1 | . | CASSQVGLEGVEQYF | TGCGCCAGCAGCCAAGTCGGACTAGAAGGGGTCGAGCAGTACTTC
TRBJ1-1 | . | TRBV5-6 | few | CASSLGQDIEAFF | TGTGCCAGCAGCTTGGGACAAGACATTGAAGCTTTCTTT
TRBJ1-5 | TRBD1 | TRBV19 | . | CASSIKFGTGDFNQPQHF | TGTGCCAGTAGTATTAAATTTGGGACAGGGGATTTCAATCAGCCCCAGCATTTT
TRBJ2-7 | TRBD1 | TRBV28 | . | CASSLARGYYEQYF | TGTGCCAGCAGTTTGGCCAGGGGGTACTACGAGCAGTACTTC
TRBJ2-7 | TRBD2 | TRBV5-1 | . | CASRPLAGGREQYF | TGCGCCAGCAGACCACTAGCGGGAGGGCGCGAGCAGTACTTC
TRBJ1-1 | TRBD1 | TRBV7-9 | few | CASSLDLQGVTEAFF | TGTGCCAGCAGCTTAGACCTACAGGGGGTTACTGAAGCTTTCTTT
TRBJ2-7 | . | TRBV2 | . | CATEGGNSYEQYF | TGTGCCACCGAGGGGGGGAACTCCTACGAGCAGTACTTC
TRBJ2-7 | . | TRBV25-1 | . | CASSVRADGEQYF | TGTGCCAGCAGTGTCAGGGCTGATGGCGAGCAGTACTTC
TRBJ2-2 | . | TRBV4-2 | once | CASSRAWGETGELFF | TGTGCCAGCAGCCGGGCATGGGGGGAGACCGGGGAGCTGTTTTTT
TRBJ2-2 | TRBD2 | TRBV29-1 | . | CSACPPGREGTGELFF | TGCAGCGCGTGTCCGCCGGGGCGGGAGGGTACCGGGGAGCTGTTTTTT
TRBJ1-5 | . | TRBV11-2 | . | CASSLVGGVLNQPQHF | TGTGCCAGCAGCTTAGTGGGCGGGGTCCTCAATCAGCCCCAGCATTTT
TRBJ2-3 | TRBD2 | TRBV2 | . | CASTLSSGRFGASTDTQYF | TGTGCCAGCACTCTGTCTAGCGGGAGGTTTGGTGCTAGCACAGATACGCAGTATTTT
TRBJ2-7 | TRBD1 | TRBV5-1 | . | CASSGGDRDYEQYF | TGCGCCAGCTCCGGAGGGGACAGGGACTACGAGCAGTACTTC
TRBJ1-5 | . | TRBV7-9 | . | CASSPGHSLYSNQPQHF | TGTGCCAGCAGCCCTGGACACTCTCTTTATAGCAATCAGCCCCAGCATTTT